A single sample is the source of the 5 T cell receptor beta chains below, sequenced in a study of T cells in Graves' hyperthyroidism and ophthalmopathy. TCR beta CDR3 regions were amplified from RNA transcripts. HTBI primers were used for first-round RT-PCR of the TCR CDR3. TCRdb called the multiplex PCR reads again in MiXCR, with one record for every CDR3 protein. The repertoire holds some 600,000 distinct CDR3 sequences, with about 15% as singletons. Sequenced input: blood. The receptor source for this set is a woman aged 25-40 years with Graves' hyperthyroidism that later progressed to Graves' ophthalmopathy.

This clonotype was seen a handful of times. The chain is built from TRBV7-9 and TRBJ2-6; D is perhaps TRBD1 or TRBD2 (5 bases each). Germline CDR1 SEHNR, CDR2 FQNEAQ (reference sequence). The CDR3 spans 20 residues. Trimming removed 6 bases at V and 5 bases at J, with 29 bases between. The CDR3 sequence: CASRSPERGPSGPWANVLTF. The CDR3 DNA reads as TGTGCCAGCAGATCTCCCGAGAGGGGTCCCTCTGGTCCTTGGGCCAACGTCCTGACTTTC. The complete variable domain, with remaining parts taken from reference TRBV7-9 and TRBJ2-6, reads DTGVSQNPRHKITKRGQNVTFRCDPISEHNRLYWYRQTLGQGPEFLTYFQNEAQLEKSRLLSDRFSAERPKGSFSTLEIQRTEQGDSAMYLCASRSPERGPSGPWANVLTFGAGSRLTVL.

This clonotype was seen many times. The V call is TRBV3-1, the J call TRBJ1-6; D may be TRBD1 (5 bases). CDR1 and CDR2 (germline): LGHDT, YNNKEL (reference sequence). This CDR3 has 15 residues. V lost 3 bases to trimming and J lost 5 bases, with 11 bases between them. CDR3 in DNA: TGTGCCAGCAGCCACCGACAGAGCCATAATTCACCCCTCCACTTT. Its protein product is CASSHRQSHNSPLHF. The variable domain in full, completed from reference TRBV3-1 and TRBJ1-6, reads DTAVSQTPKYLVTQMGNDKSIKCEQNLGHDTMYWYKQDSKKFLKIMFSYNNKELIINETVPNRFSPKSPDKAHLNLHINSLELGDSAVYFCASSHRQSHNSPLHFGNGTRLTVT.

About this clonotype: It may be a read error: a sequence one base away is much more abundant. The J gene is TRBJ1-2, the V gene TRBV2; the match to TRBD1 covers 10 bases. This CDR3 comprises 16 residues. With 0 bases clipped from V and 4 bases from J, the junction kept 5 bases outside the gene matches. CDR1 and CDR2 from the germline V gene are SNHLY and FYNNEI. The CDR3 reads CASSEAGQGGGYGYTF. The CDR3 DNA sequence: TGTGCCAGCAGTGAAGCTGGACAGGGGGGAGGCTATGGCTACACCTTC.

The gene calls are TRBV4-1 and TRBJ1-1; 7 bases align to TRBD1. The CDR3 contains 15 residues. Trimming at V came to 3 bases and at J to 4 bases, leaving 8 bases not matched to a gene. Germline lookup yields CDR1 MGHRA and CDR2 YSYEKL. The CDR3 DNA follows: TGCGCCAGCAGCCATTTCGACAGGGATGTCACTGAAGCTTTCTTT. Its protein product is CASSHFDRDVTEAFF.

There are many counts of this clonotype. The J gene is TRBJ2-1, the V gene TRBV11-1; TRBD2 is a possible D gene (5 bases). The CDR3 has 16 residues. Trimming took 1 base from V and 0 from J, leaving 10 bases between them. From germline, CDR1 is SGHAT and CDR2 FQDESV (reference sequence). CDR3 DNA sequence: TGTGCCAGCAGCTTAGGTCCGGGGAGCTCCTACAATGAGCAGTTCTTC. Its protein product is CASSLGPGSSYNEQFF. Full variable domain (outside the CDR3, taken from reference TRBV11-1 and TRBJ2-1): EAEVAQSPRYKITEKSQAVAFWCDPISGHATLYWYRQILGQGPELLVQFQDESVVDDSQLPKDRFSAERLKGVDSTLKIQPAELGDSAMYLCASSLGPGSSYNEQFFGPGTRLTVL.